The 5 T cell receptor beta chains below all came from one sample that was sequenced in a study of regulatory and conventional T cells in RAG deficiency. The sorted conventional CD4+ T cells were CD25-low and CD127-high, with genomic DNA sequenced. TCRdb's table, derived via immunoSEQ multiplex PCR, lists solely in-frame clones and lacks some. The sample lists 7,000 to 9,500 clones; 90% to 95% were seen once. The sample was CD4+ effector T cells sorted from blood. Receptors originate from a human donor with RAG deficiency presenting as severe combined immunodeficiency.

The chain uses TRBV28 and TRBJ1-2, with unresolved D. This CDR3 is built from 11 residues. V lost 6 bases and J lost 3, with 5 bases in between. Germline V gene sequence: CDR1 MDHEN, CDR2 SYDVKM. The CDR3: CASSFYYGYTF. For the CDR3, the DNA is TGTGCCAGCAGCTTTTACTATGGCTACACCTTC.

This clone showed up just a few times. The chain has TRBV5-4 and TRBJ2-2; a weak D match, TRBD1 (6 bases). The V end was cut by 7 bases, the J end by 3 bases, with 28 bases between. CDR1 is SGHNT and CDR2 is YYREEE in the germline V gene (reference sequence). CDR3 length: 19 residues. The CDR3 DNA reads as TGTGCCAGCCACGTGACACAGGGTTGGCTTCCCGGGGACACCGGGGAGCTGTTTTTT. Its protein is CASHVTQGWLPGDTGELFF.

This sequence joins TRBV5-6 and TRBJ1-2; 9 bases map to TRBD1. From germline, CDR1 is SGHDT and CDR2 YYEEEE. J gave up 9 bases and V 2 bases, and 8 bases lay outside the gene matches. This CDR3 contains 14 residues. The CDR3 protein is CASSFPGQGISYTF. The CDR3 DNA reads as TGTGCCAGCAGCTTCCCGGGACAGGGAATAAGCTACACCTTC.

The chain joins TRBV7-2 to TRBJ1-5; 9 nucleotides agree with TRBD1. The ends lost 1 base at V and 4 bases at J; junction bases unmatched: 2. Germline V lookup: CDR1 SGHTA, CDR2 FQGNSA. The CDR3 has 15 amino acids. CDR3 nucleotides: TGTGCCAGCAGCTTAGACAGGGGGCATAATCAGCCCCAGCATTTT. This translates into CASSLDRGHNQPQHF. The whole variable domain, filled in from reference TRBV7-2 and TRBJ1-5, reads GAGVSQSPSNKVTEKGKDVELRCDPISGHTALYWYRQSLGQGLEFLIYFQGNSAPDKSGLPSDRFSAERTGGSVSTLTIQRTQQEDSAVYLCASSLDRGHNQPQHFGDGTRLSIL.

The V gene is TRBV19, the J gene TRBJ2-7; TRBD1 matches 7 bases. This CDR3 contains 14 residues. Germline CDR1 is LNHDA and CDR2 is SQIVND (reference sequence). The junction had 9 bases not matched to a gene; V was cut back by 7 bases and J by 3 bases. CDR3 DNA: TGTGCCAGTAAGGGGGACAGATGGAGCTACGAGCAGTACTTC. Translation gives CASKGDRWSYEQYF.